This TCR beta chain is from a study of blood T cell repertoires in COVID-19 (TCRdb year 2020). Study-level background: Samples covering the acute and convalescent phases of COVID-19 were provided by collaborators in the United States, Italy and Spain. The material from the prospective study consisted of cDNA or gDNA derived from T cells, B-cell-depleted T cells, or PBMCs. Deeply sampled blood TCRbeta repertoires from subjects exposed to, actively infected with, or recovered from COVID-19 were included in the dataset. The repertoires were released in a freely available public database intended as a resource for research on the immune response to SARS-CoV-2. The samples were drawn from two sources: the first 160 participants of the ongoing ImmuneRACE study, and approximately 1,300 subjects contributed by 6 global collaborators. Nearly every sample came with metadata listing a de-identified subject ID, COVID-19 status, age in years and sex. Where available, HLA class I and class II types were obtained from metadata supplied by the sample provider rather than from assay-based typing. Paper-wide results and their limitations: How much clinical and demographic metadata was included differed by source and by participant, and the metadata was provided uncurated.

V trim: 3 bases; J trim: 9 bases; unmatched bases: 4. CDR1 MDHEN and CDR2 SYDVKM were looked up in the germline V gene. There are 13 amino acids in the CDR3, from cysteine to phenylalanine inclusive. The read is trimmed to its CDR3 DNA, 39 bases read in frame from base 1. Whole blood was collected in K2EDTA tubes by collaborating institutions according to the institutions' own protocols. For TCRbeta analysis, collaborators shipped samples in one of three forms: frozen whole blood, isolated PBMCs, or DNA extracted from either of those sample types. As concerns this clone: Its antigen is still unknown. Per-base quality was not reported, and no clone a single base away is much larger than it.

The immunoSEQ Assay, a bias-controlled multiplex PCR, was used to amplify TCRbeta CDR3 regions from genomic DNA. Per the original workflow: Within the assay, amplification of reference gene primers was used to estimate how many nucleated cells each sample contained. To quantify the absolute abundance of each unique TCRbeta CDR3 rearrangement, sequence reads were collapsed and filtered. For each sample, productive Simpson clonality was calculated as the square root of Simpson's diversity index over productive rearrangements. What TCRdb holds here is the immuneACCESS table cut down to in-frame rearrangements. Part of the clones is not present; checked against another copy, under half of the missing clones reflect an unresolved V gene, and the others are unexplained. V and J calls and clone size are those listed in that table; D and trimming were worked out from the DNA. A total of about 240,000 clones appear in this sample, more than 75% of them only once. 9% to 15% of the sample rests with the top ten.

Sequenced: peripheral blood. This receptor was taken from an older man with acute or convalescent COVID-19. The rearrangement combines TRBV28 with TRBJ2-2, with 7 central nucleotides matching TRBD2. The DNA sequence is TGTGCCAGCAGTTTGACTAGCCCTAGGGAGCTGTTTTTT. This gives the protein CASSLTSPRELFF.